This T cell receptor beta chain emerged from a study of shared T cell receptors in the human thymus (dated by TCRdb to the early 2020s). Study-wide context: The study examined how self-reactive, shared T-cell receptor alpha chains are generated in the human thymus.

A word on this clone: Its antigen is not yet known. No much larger clone is present one base from it, and per-base qualities are unavailable.

The CDR3, from cysteine to phenylalanine, totals 12 residues. Only the CDR3 DNA is retained, 36 bases long and in frame from the first base. Reading the germline V gene (reference sequence) gives CDR1 SEHNR and CDR2 FQNEAQ. Trimming costs V 3 bases and J 8 bases, and their ends lie 8 bases apart. The library came from the immunoSEQ multiplex PCR assay. The table was pulled from immuneACCESS by TCRdb, which kept in-frame rearrangements only. Such tables lose some clones; where checked, under half of the loss comes from unresolved V genes, and the rest has no known cause. The sample data list around 730,000 clones, and 70% to 90% of these were observed just once. The ten largest make up 0.0095% to 0.013% of the sample. These data were also reused for a study on human thymus T cells. The second study's authors report: Immunologically healthy infants undergoing open corrective cardiac surgery for congenital heart defects in Finland were used as donors. The thymus tissue came from surgical resects taken out during corrective cardiac surgery. Both the thymic and the peripheral blood repertoires appeared to show biased V and J gene segment usage. The related research reported highly overlapping thymic TCR repertoires among unrelated individuals. TCR alpha and beta repertoires from roughly eight infant thymus samples and four related peripheral blood samples were characterized in the study. Donor ages ranged from about 6 to 244 days, and the cohort comprised roughly six male and two female infants. Thymocytes were freed from the tissue by mechanical means and kept at -70 degrees C as pellets of roughly 9-34 million cells. A QIAsymphony instrument was used to extract genomic DNA from the frozen cell pellets. The immunoSEQ multiplex PCR assay was used to amplify the TCRB and TCRAD loci from a standardized amount of quality-controlled genomic DNA. Amplicons spanned the V(D)J region at a length sufficient to cover the CDR3 and identify V and J genes. The amplicons were sequenced on an Illumina platform via the commercial immunoSEQ service. Primer bias and sequencing errors were corrected as previously described, and TCRAD and TCRB were defined on the basis of the IMGT database. The repertoires were analysed using immunoSEQ Analyzer 3.0 and VDJTools for basic statistics, V/J segment usage, diversity estimates, rarefaction and pairwise overlap. To estimate diversity, the Chao1, ChaoE, Efron-Thisted, Shannon and inverse Simpson indices were applied, and diversity was also estimated on datasets down-sampled to the smallest sample. For repertoire overlap, CDR3 nucleotide sequence, V gene and J gene had to match strictly, and clustering was done by Jaccard-based multidimensional scaling. On average, thymus samples yielded roughly 770,000 unique TCRB clonotypes, whereas blood samples yielded approximately 84,000.

The sequence came from a girl in the first two years of life with a congenital heart defect. Donor details come from another sample of the same person, matched by shared clones. The chain is made from TRBV7-9 and TRBJ2-1; the D gene cannot be named for sure. The material sequenced was thymocytes. In nucleotide form, the sequence is TGTGCCAGCAGCTTTCGCGTCCATGAGCAGTTCTTC. It translates to CASSFRVHEQFF.